The 15 T cell receptor beta chains presented below share a single source sample, sequenced in a study of OX40 agonist ivuxolimab in advanced cancers. Some clones are missing from TCRdb's copy, which holds only in-frame ones; the method was immunoSEQ multiplex PCR. Found here are 65,000 to 95,000 clones, approximately 94% of them singletons; the top ten hold 9.6%. The sample consisted of CD4+ or CD8+ T cells sorted from blood, taken in a trial of the OX40 agonist ivuxolimab. Every receptor here comes from an adult with an advanced solid tumor such as melanoma, head and neck, liver or kidney cancer.

The genes are TRBV6-5 and TRBJ2-7; no definite D call. The germline V gene has CDR1 MNHEY and CDR2 SVGAGI. The CDR3 contains 11 residues. V shed 2 bases and J shed 3 bases, with 2 bases lying between them. CDR3 bases: TGTGCCAGCAGTTACAACTACGAGCAGTACTTC. Amino acids: CASSYNYEQYF.

V and J are TRBV13 and TRBJ2-1; 12 positions agree with TRBD2. Germline assignment: CDR1 PRHDT and CDR2 FYEKMQ (reference sequence). The J segment lost 7 bases and the V segment lost 3 bases, leaving 1 base of the junction unmatched. This CDR3 is built from 14 residues. This CDR3 is CASSLGTSGNEQFF. CDR3 nucleotide sequence: TGTGCCAGCAGCTTGGGGACTAGCGGGAATGAGCAGTTCTTC.

This rearrangement joins TRBV28 to TRBJ2-3, with TRBD1 matching over 7 bases. Trimming cost V 3 bases and J 0 bases; bases outside gene matches: 3. This CDR3 is 15 amino acids long. The germline gives CDR1 MDHEN, CDR2 SYDVKM. The CDR3 loop reads CASSFSDRSTDTQYF. The CDR3 bases are TGTGCCAGCAGTTTCTCGGACAGGAGCACAGATACGCAGTATTTT.

The chain links TRBV7-9 to TRBJ2-7; 9 nucleotides line up with TRBD1. Germline assignment: CDR1 SEHNR and CDR2 FQNEAQ (reference sequence). The CDR3 totals 13 residues. V was pared by 5 bases and J by 2 bases, with 1 base of the junction left unmatched. The CDR3 DNA follows: TGTGCCAGCAGCCGGACAGGGGCCTACGAGCAGTACTTC. It codes for CASSRTGAYEQYF.

The chain links TRBV10-3 to TRBJ1-1; D ambiguous. The CDR3 is made up of 15 amino acids. Trimming removed 1 base at V and 0 bases at J, with 9 bases between. From germline, CDR1 is ENHRY and CDR2 SYGVKD. The CDR3 region is CAISEWLQMNTEAFF. CDR3 DNA: TGTGCCATCAGTGAGTGGTTACAGATGAACACTGAAGCTTTCTTT.

This rearrangement joins TRBV4-2 to TRBJ2-5; 7 nucleotides match TRBD2. This CDR3 contains 16 residues. The ends lost 0 bases at V and 1 base at J; junction bases unmatched: 5. Germline values: CDR1 LGHNA, CDR2 YNFKEQ. In nucleotides, the CDR3 is TGTGCCAGCAGCCAAGAGGGGGGGATAGGCCAAGAGACCCAGTACTTC. As protein: CASSQEGGIGQETQYF.

V usage is TRBV11-2 and J usage is TRBJ2-7, with no clear D. The CDR3 totals 13 residues. Trimming stripped 0 bases from V and 0 bases from J, with 3 bases between. Germline CDR1 reads SGHAT; CDR2 reads FQNNGV. The CDR3 bases are TGTGCCAGCAGCTTAGACAGCTCCTACGAGCAGTACTTC. Translated: CASSLDSSYEQYF.

The chain couples TRBV9 to TRBJ2-5; D is possibly TRBD1 (6 bases). V was cut by 0 bases and J by 1 base, with 19 bases left in between. Germline V gives CDR1 SGDLS, CDR2 YYNGEE. CDR3 length: 18 amino acids. The CDR3 DNA sequence: TGTGCCAGCAGCGTAGGGGACGCAGGGGAGTGGGGCCAAGAGACCCAGTACTTC. It specifies CASSVGDAGEWGQETQYF.

This chain joins TRBV9 and TRBJ2-5; D possibly uses TRBD1 or TRBD2 (5 bases each). The J call may not be correct, given that the DNA end is closer to TRBJ2-7. The germline V gene has CDR1 SGDLS and CDR2 YYNGEE. The CDR3 is 15 amino acids. As DNA, the CDR3 is TGTGCCAGCAGCGTAGGGGGGAGTAGGTCCTACGAGCAGTACTTC. This gives the protein CASSVGGSRSYEQYF.

V and J are TRBV7-3 and TRBJ1-3, with 8 positions matching TRBD1. J lost 4 bases, V lost 4 bases, and 6 bases had no gene match. CDR1 SGHTA and CDR2 FQGTGA come from the germline V gene. CDR3 length: 15 residues. The CDR3 reads CASSSQGAEGNTIYF. The CDR3 DNA reads as TGTGCCAGCAGCTCCCAGGGGGCCGAAGGAAACACCATATATTTT.

V gene TRBV2 combines with J gene TRBJ2-5, with TRBD1 identical over 7 bases. Looked up from germline, CDR1 is SNHLY and CDR2 is FYNNEI. The junction had 4 bases not matched to a gene; V was cut back by 3 bases and J by 0 bases. The CDR3 is 15 amino acids. CDR3 in amino acids: CASSDRDRYQETQYF. The DNA for the CDR3 is TGTGCCAGCAGTGACCGGGACAGATACCAAGAGACCCAGTACTTC. Complete variable domain (other parts from reference TRBV2 and TRBJ2-5): EPEVTQTPSHQVTQMGQEVILRCVPISNHLYFYWYRQILGQKVEFLVSFYNNEISEKSEIFDDQFSVERPDGSNFTLKIRSTKLEDSAMYFCASSDRDRYQETQYFGPGTRLLVL.

This clone was picked up one time. This chain connects TRBV28 to TRBJ1-2; perhaps TRBD1 as D (5 bases). The V and J ends lost 5 bases and 2 bases respectively, with 9 bases between them. The CDR3 extends over 13 amino acids. Germline loops: CDR1 MDHEN, CDR2 SYDVKM. The CDR3 reads CASSGGSNYGYTF. The CDR3, as DNA: TGTGCCAGCAGTGGGGGGAGCAACTATGGCTACACCTTC.

V gene TRBV5-1 combines with J gene TRBJ2-1; TRBD2 matches 12 bases. The V gene end was trimmed by 4 bases and the J gene end by 5 bases; junction bases not matched to a gene: 4. There are 15 residues in the CDR3. Germline-derived CDR1 and CDR2 are SGHRS and YFSETQ. CDR3 sequence: CASSGGLAGDNEQFF. CDR3 nucleotide sequence: TGCGCCAGCAGCGGGGGACTAGCGGGCGACAATGAGCAGTTCTTC.

The gene calls are TRBV29-1 and TRBJ2-7; no clear D. From germline, CDR1 is SQVTM and CDR2 ANQGSEA. This CDR3 has 13 amino acids. Trimming removed 0 bases from V and 3 bases from J, with 9 bases in between. CDR3 sequence reads: CSVEDPSGYEQYF. CDR3 nucleotide sequence: TGCAGCGTTGAAGATCCCTCGGGCTACGAGCAGTACTTC.

V gene TRBV2 combines with J gene TRBJ2-7; D might be TRBD1 or TRBD2, each matching 5 bases. This CDR3 has 13 residues. Trimming pared 8 bases from V and 7 bases from J, leaving 18 bases between. Germline V gene data show CDR1 as SNHLY and CDR2 as FYNNEI. DNA of the CDR3: TGTGCCAGCCTCTTCGGGACCGGGCTGGAGCAGTACTTC. Amino acid sequence: CASLFGTGLEQYF. Full variable domain (missing parts from reference TRBV2 and TRBJ2-7): EPEVTQTPSHQVTQMGQEVILRCVPISNHLYFYWYRQILGQKVEFLVSFYNNEISEKSEIFDDQFSVERPDGSNFTLKIRSTKLEDSAMYFCASLFGTGLEQYFGPGTRLTVT.